The T cell receptor (beta chain) described here comes from a study of cytomegalovirus exposure and HLA in healthy donors. Study-wide points: Information on immune exposure was restricted to one variable (CMV serostatus). Among donors in an Asian-associated ancestry cluster, a later analysis reportedly found fewer N-insertions than the roughly 610-donor mean. In a later analysis, HLA-associated beta chains showed higher expansion and lower generation probabilities than comparable chains.

The PCR used 60 Vbeta and 13 Jbeta primers. This table comes from immunoSEQ multiplex PCR, and its TCRdb copy is limited to in-frame clones, with some not included. The sample includes 180,000 or so clones, more than 65% seen only once; the top ten take 2% to 2.5%. This clone was found a few times. Its antigen is not identified. V was trimmed by 5 bases and J by 2 bases, leaving 13 bases between them. This CDR3 region has 14 residues. In germline, CDR1 is MNHEY, CDR2 SMNVEV (reference sequence). V and J are TRBV27 and TRBJ2-7; D is perhaps TRBD1 (6 bases). The sequence came from a woman in her twenties or thirties in good health and CMV-seropositive. The sample comprised PBMCs. The CDR3 region has the DNA TGTGCCAGCAGTCGACAGGCGTTAACCTACGAGCAGTACTTC. Its translation is CASSRQALTYEQYF.